This entry lists 20 T cell receptor beta chains sequenced from one sample in a study of cytomegalovirus exposure and HLA in healthy donors. The PCR was carried out with 60 Vbeta primers and 13 Jbeta primers. The table came from immunoSEQ multiplex PCR; TCRdb's copy has only in-frame clones and leaves some out. The sample carries some 100,000 clones, approximately 76% recorded once. The source material was PBMCs. The source is a man in his fifties in good health and CMV-seropositive.

V and J are TRBV29-1 and TRBJ1-2; no firm D call. Deletions cut 2 bases from V and 6 bases from J, with 10 bases between. CDR1 and CDR2 from the germline V gene are SQVTM and ANQGSEA. This CDR3 is 12 amino acids long. CDR3 sequence reads: CSVELAGDGYTF. The CDR3 DNA sequence: TGCAGCGTTGAACTAGCCGGGGATGGCTACACCTTC.

The chain recombines TRBV29-1 with TRBJ2-5; TRBD1 matches at 8 bases. The germline CDR1 and CDR2 sequences are SQVTM and ANQGSEA. The CDR3 has 12 residues. The J segment lost 7 bases and the V segment lost 6 bases, leaving 7 bases of the junction unmatched. CDR3 residues: CSVRTGSGTQYF. CDR3 sequence (DNA): TGCAGCGTCCGGACAGGGAGTGGGACCCAGTACTTC.

The V gene is TRBV7-2, the J gene TRBJ1-6; TRBD1 matches 9 bases. Germline V gene sequence: CDR1 SGHTA, CDR2 FQGNSA. V gave up 7 bases and J gave up 7 bases; unmatched junction bases: 5. This CDR3 region has 14 residues. CDR3 DNA: TGTGCCAGCACCAGGGACAGGGAGAATTCACCCCTCCACTTT. It encodes CASTRDRENSPLHF.

The gene calls are TRBV7-9 and TRBJ1-1; a weak D match, TRBD1 (5 bases). CDR3 size: 13 residues. Per germline, CDR1 SEHNR and CDR2 FQNEAQ (reference sequence). Trimming took 1 base from V and 5 from J, leaving 8 bases between them. The CDR3 sequence: CASSLGTRTEAFF. CDR3 coding DNA: TGTGCCAGCAGCTTAGGGACACGAACTGAAGCTTTCTTT.

A few counts support this clone. The rearrangement joins TRBV27 to TRBJ1-6, with D possibly matching TRBD1 (6 bases). The CDR3 runs to 16 residues. CDR1 MNHEY and CDR2 SMNVEV come from the germline V gene (reference sequence). V dropped 2 bases and J dropped 14 bases, with 22 bases sitting between them. The CDR3 is CASSLDRQGNSRALHF. CDR3 DNA sequence: TGTGCCAGCAGTTTAGATAGGCAGGGGAATTCTAGGGCCCTCCACTTT.

This clone was observed a single time. CDR3 protein: CASSQAGTGIYEQYF. The CDR3, as DNA: TGCGCCAGCAGCCAAGCGGGGACAGGAATCTACGAGCAGTACTTC. The V call is TRBV4-1, the J call TRBJ2-5; 8 nucleotides match TRBD1. The closer fit of TRBJ2-7 to the DNA end suggests the J call may be wrong. The CDR3 sequence is 15 residues long. CDR1 and CDR2 from the germline V gene are MGHRA and YSYEKL.

The chain combines TRBV6-5 with TRBJ2-1; 12 nucleotides align to TRBD2. CDR3 length equals 15 residues. V shed 0 bases and J 7 bases; nucleotides not matched to a gene: 1. Germline values: CDR1 MNHEY, CDR2 SVGAGI. The CDR3 sequence is CASSYSLAGGNEQFF. CDR3 nucleotide sequence: TGTGCCAGCAGTTACTCCCTAGCGGGAGGGAATGAGCAGTTCTTC.

This clone was seen only a few times. The chain uses TRBV12-5 and TRBJ1-1, with a tentative D call TRBD1 (5 bases). CDR3 length: 15 amino acids. V shed 4 bases and J shed 4 bases, with 16 bases lying between them. Germline-derived CDR1 and CDR2 are LGHNT and FRNRAP. The CDR3 nucleotides read TGTGCTAGTGGTTCGCACCTAAGGGGATTCACTGAAGCTTTCTTT. Translated: CASGSHLRGFTEAFF.

In its sample, this clone was seen a few times. The chain joins TRBV5-4 to TRBJ2-7, with D possibly TRBD1 on 5 matching bases. The germline CDR1 and CDR2 sequences are SGHNT and YYREEE (reference sequence). V lost 3 bases, J lost 3 bases, and 10 bases lay in between. This CDR3 has 13 amino acids. The CDR3 DNA follows: TGTGCCAGCAGCTCTGGACACAACTACGAGCAGTACTTC. Translating gives CASSSGHNYEQYF.

The genes are TRBV29-1 and TRBJ1-1; 7 bases map to TRBD1. CDR1 and CDR2 from the germline V gene are SQVTM and ANQGSEA. The CDR3 consists of 12 residues. With V trimmed by 4 bases and J by 3 bases, 2 bases remained unmatched. As DNA, the CDR3 is TGCAGCGTTGCCCAGGGGGACACTGAAGCTTTCTTT. This encodes CSVAQGDTEAFF.

This sequence joins TRBV5-1 and TRBJ2-5, with D possibly TRBD1 on 6 matching bases. CDR1 is SGHRS and CDR2 is YFSETQ in the germline V gene. The CDR3 spans 15 residues. The V end was cut by 1 base, the J end by 9 bases, with 19 bases between. Here the CDR3 reads CASSLIGQSGSAQYF. The CDR3 DNA follows: TGCGCCAGCAGCTTGATAGGACAGTCGGGATCGGCCCAGTACTTC.

This chain uses TRBV5-1 with TRBJ1-2; maybe TRBD1 (6 bases). The CDR3 is 18 amino acids. The germline CDR1 and CDR2 sequences are SGHRS and YFSETQ. V was shortened by 4 bases and J by 3 bases, with 25 bases between the two germline ends. The CDR3 sequence: CASSGIAPTTGTYYGYTF. For the CDR3, the DNA is TGCGCCAGCAGCGGCATTGCCCCCACGACAGGTACCTACTATGGCTACACCTTC.

The genes are TRBV19 and TRBJ1-2; 7 bases line up with TRBD1. This CDR3 region has 18 residues. The germline gives CDR1 LNHDA, CDR2 SQIVND (reference sequence). Trimming removed 7 bases from V and 8 bases from J; junction bases left unmatched: 25. The CDR3 coding sequence is TGTGCCAGTAAATGGGCAGGGGGAGCCTCGGTATCGGCCCGGGGCTACACCTTC. Protein sequence: CASKWAGGASVSARGYTF. The whole variable domain, filled in from reference TRBV19 and TRBJ1-2, reads DGGITQSPKYLFRKEGQNVTLSCEQNLNHDAMYWYRQDPGQGLRLIYYSQIVNDFQKGDIAEGYSVSREKKESFPLTVTSAQKNPTAFYLCASKWAGGASVSARGYTFGSGTRLTVV.

This clone was counted a single time. The chain uses TRBV7-9 and TRBJ1-5, with no clear D. Trimming removed 4 bases at V and 0 bases at J, with 4 bases between. The CDR3 spans 13 residues. Germline CDR1 is SEHNR and CDR2 is FQNEAQ (reference sequence). CDR3 sequence: CASSWSSNQPQHF. The CDR3, as DNA: TGTGCCAGCAGCTGGAGTAGCAATCAGCCCCAGCATTTT.

The count of this clone is one. The genes are TRBV18 and TRBJ2-3; perhaps TRBD1 as D (6 bases). This CDR3 is 16 amino acids long. The germline gives CDR1 KGHSH, CDR2 LQKENI. Trimming took off 5 bases at V and 5 bases at J, with 20 bases between the two ends. The CDR3 DNA is TGTGCCAGCTCATCGGACAGAGATGCACGGAGAGATACGCAGTATTTT. Protein product: CASSSDRDARRDTQYF.

The rearrangement uses TRBV5-1 and TRBJ2-1; a weak D match, TRBD2 (6 bases). V gave up 0 bases and J gave up 0 bases, with 16 bases separating them. This CDR3 has 18 amino acids. Germline CDR1 and CDR2: SGHRS and YFSETQ. CDR3 nucleotide sequence: TGCGCCAGCAGCTTGGGAAGGATAGCGGTCAGCTCCTACAATGAGCAGTTCTTC. Translated: CASSLGRIAVSSYNEQFF.

V is TRBV23-1 and J is TRBJ1-2; D may be TRBD1 (6 bases). TRBV23-1 falls under the ORF class, with uncertain function. The CDR3 has 15 amino acids. V was cut by 3 bases and J by 2 bases, with 13 bases left in between. The CDR3 DNA reads as TGCGCCAGCAGTCACCCACAGGGACGAAACTATGGCTACACCTTC. Its protein is CASSHPQGRNYGYTF.

This rearrangement joins TRBV6-1 to TRBJ2-6; weak D call: TRBD1 (6 bases). The CDR3 length is 15 residues. Trimming removed 7 bases at V and 6 bases at J, with 16 bases between. The V gene's germline CDR1 is MNHNS and CDR2 SASEGT. This CDR3 reads CASTTGWKEANVLTF. For the CDR3, the DNA is TGTGCCAGCACCACAGGGTGGAAAGAGGCCAACGTCCTGACTTTC.

V is TRBV25-1 and J is TRBJ2-3, with a tentative D call TRBD1 (6 bases). The germline V and J ends were trimmed by 2 bases and 0 bases, with 9 bases remaining between them. Germline assignment: CDR1 MGHDK and CDR2 SYGVNS. The CDR3 spans 15 residues. Here the CDR3 DNA reads TGTGCCAGCAGTGAAACAGGGTCTAGCACAGATACGCAGTATTTT. Amino acids: CASSETGSSTDTQYF.

The rearrangement uses TRBV7-9 and TRBJ1-1; D might be TRBD1 (6 bases). CDR3 length: 18 amino acids. V lost 5 bases and J lost 5, with 27 bases in between. From germline, CDR1 is SEHNR and CDR2 FQNEAQ (reference sequence). In nucleotides, the CDR3 is TGTGCCAGCAGCCGGTGGGGGGGGGCGTTTCGGATGAGGACTGAAGCTTTCTTT. This codes for CASSRWGGAFRMRTEAFF.